This T cell receptor (beta chain) was found in a study of cytomegalovirus exposure and HLA in healthy donors. Overall study results and limits: Most CMV-associated TCR beta chains were later found to appear HLA-restricted. The authors listed some 150 TCR beta chains as cytomegalovirus-associated. A later analysis, which compared TCR beta chains of equal frequency, found the HLA-associated ones more clonally expanded.

Though nominally healthy at sampling, donors likely had unrecorded immune exposures. Turning to this clone: Its specificity is not known.

The PCR contained 60 Vbeta and 13 Jbeta primers. The assay was immunoSEQ multiplex PCR, and TCRdb's table has in-frame clones only and misses some. The table includes about 52,000 clones, over 60% detected once. The germline V gene encodes CDR1 MGHDK and CDR2 SYGVNS. The V gene end was trimmed by 4 bases and the J gene end by 9 bases; junction bases not matched to a gene: 8. The CDR3 has 13 residues. The sequenced sample was PBMCs. The sequence came from a woman between 45 and 65 years old in good health and CMV-seronegative. This chain links TRBV25-1 with TRBJ2-7; 8 bases map to TRBD1. This chain's CDR3 is CASSGQGTLGQYF. Here the CDR3 DNA reads TGTGCCAGCAGTGGACAGGGGACCCTGGGGCAGTACTTC.